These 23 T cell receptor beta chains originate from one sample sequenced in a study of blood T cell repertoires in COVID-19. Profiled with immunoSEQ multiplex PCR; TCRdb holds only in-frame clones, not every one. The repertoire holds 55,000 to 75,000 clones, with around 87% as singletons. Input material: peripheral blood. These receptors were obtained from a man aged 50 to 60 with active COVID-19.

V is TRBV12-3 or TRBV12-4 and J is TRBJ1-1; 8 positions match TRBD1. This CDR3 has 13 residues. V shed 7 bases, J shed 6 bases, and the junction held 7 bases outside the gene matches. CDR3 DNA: TGTGCCAGCATCCTACAGGGGGTCTCTGAAGCTTTCTTT. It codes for CASILQGVSEAFF.

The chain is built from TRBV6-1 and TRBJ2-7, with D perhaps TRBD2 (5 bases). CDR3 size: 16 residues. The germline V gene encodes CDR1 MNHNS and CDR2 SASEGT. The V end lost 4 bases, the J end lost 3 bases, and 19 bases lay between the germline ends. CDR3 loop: CASSARTPPTNYEQYF. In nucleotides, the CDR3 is TGTGCCAGCAGTGCCCGGACTCCACCCACGAACTACGAGCAGTACTTC.

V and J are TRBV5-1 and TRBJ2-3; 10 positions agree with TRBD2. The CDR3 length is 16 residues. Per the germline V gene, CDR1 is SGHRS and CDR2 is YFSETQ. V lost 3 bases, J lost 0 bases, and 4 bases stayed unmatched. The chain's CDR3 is CASSSGLAASTDTQYF. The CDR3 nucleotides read TGCGCCAGCAGCTCAGGACTAGCGGCTAGCACAGATACGCAGTATTTT.

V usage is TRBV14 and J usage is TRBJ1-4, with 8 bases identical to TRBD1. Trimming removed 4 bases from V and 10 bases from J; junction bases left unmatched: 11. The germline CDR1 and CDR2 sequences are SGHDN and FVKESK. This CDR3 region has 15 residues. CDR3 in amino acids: CASSPTRTGRGKLFF. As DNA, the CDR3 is TGTGCCAGCAGCCCGACCCGGACAGGGCGGGGAAAACTGTTTTTT.

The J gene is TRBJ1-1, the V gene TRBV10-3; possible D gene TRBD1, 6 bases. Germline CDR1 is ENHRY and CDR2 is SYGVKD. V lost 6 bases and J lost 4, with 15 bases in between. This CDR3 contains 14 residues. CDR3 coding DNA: TGTGCCATCAGCATACAGGGAACGGGCACTGAAGCTTTCTTT. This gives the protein CAISIQGTGTEAFF.

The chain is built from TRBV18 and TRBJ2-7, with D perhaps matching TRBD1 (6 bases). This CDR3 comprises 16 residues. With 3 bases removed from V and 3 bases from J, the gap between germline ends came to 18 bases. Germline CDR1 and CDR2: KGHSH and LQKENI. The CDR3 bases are TGTGCCAGCTCACCGACGAACAGGGAAGGAGGCTACGAGCAGTACTTC. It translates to CASSPTNREGGYEQYF.

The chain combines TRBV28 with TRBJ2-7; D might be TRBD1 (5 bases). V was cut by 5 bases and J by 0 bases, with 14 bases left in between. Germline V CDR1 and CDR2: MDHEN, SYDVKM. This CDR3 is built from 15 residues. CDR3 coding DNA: TGTGCCAGCAGTCACCGACCGACAGACTCCTACGAGCAGTACTTC. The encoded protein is CASSHRPTDSYEQYF.

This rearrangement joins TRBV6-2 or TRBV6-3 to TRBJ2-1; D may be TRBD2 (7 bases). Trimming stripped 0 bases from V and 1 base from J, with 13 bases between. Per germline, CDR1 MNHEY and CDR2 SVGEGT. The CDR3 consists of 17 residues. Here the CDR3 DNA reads TGTGCCAGCAGTTACTCGCGGGGGCGAGGGTCCTACAATGAGCAGTTCTTC. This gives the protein CASSYSRGRGSYNEQFF.

The CDR3 spells CASSRGASGGRQETQYF. The CDR3 bases are TGCGCCAGCAGCCGGGGGGCTAGCGGGGGACGCCAAGAGACCCAGTACTTC. The gene calls are TRBV5-1 and TRBJ2-5; 10 positions match TRBD2. The V segment lost 4 bases and the J segment 1 base; nucleotides outside the gene matches: 10. CDR1 and CDR2 from the germline V gene are SGHRS and YFSETQ. The CDR3 is 17 amino acids.

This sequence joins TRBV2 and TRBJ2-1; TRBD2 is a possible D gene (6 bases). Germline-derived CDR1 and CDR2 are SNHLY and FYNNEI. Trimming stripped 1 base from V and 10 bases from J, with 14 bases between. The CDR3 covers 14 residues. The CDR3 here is CASSEGRDWGEQFF. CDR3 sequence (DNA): TGTGCCAGCAGTGAAGGGAGGGACTGGGGGGAGCAGTTCTTC.

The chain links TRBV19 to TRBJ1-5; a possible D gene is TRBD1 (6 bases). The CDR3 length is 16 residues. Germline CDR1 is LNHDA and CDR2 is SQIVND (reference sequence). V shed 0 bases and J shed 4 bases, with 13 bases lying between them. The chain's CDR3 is CASSIDRRGGNQPQHF. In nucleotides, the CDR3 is TGTGCCAGTAGTATAGACCGGCGAGGGGGAAATCAGCCCCAGCATTTT.

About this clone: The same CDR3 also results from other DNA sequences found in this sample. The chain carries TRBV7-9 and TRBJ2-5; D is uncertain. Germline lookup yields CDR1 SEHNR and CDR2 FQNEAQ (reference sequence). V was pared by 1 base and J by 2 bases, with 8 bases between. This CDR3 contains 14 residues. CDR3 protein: CASSLGTSQETQYF. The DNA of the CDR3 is TGTGCCAGCAGCTTAGGAACATCTCAAGAGACCCAGTACTTC.

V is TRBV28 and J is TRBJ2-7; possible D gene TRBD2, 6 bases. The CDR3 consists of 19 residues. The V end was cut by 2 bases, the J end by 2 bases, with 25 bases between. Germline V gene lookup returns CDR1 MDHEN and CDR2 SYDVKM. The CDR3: CASSLRDGIGASGAYEQYF. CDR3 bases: TGTGCCAGCAGTTTAAGGGACGGTATAGGGGCATCGGGGGCCTACGAGCAGTACTTC.

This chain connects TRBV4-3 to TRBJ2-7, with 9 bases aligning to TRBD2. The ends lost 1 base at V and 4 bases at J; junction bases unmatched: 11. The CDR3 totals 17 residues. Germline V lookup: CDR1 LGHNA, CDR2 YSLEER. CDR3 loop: CASSQVGKGSGSYEQYF. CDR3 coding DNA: TGCGCCAGCAGCCAAGTAGGGAAGGGTAGCGGGAGTTACGAGCAGTACTTC.

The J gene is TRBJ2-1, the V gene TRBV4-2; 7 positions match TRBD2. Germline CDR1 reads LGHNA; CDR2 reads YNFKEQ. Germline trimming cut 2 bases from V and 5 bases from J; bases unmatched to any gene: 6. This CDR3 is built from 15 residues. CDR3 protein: CASSQIAGRDNEQFF. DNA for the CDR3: TGTGCCAGCAGCCAAATAGCGGGCCGAGACAATGAGCAGTTCTTC.

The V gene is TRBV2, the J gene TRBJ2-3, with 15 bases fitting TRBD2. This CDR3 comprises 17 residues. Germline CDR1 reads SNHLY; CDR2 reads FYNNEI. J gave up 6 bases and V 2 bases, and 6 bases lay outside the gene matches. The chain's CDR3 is CASSESRTSGGEDTQYF. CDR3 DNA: TGTGCCAGCAGTGAATCGAGGACTAGCGGGGGGGAGGATACGCAGTATTTT.

CDR3 loop: CASSLRQGVDSPLHF. The CDR3 DNA is TGCGCCAGCAGCTTACGACAGGGAGTCGATTCACCCCTCCACTTT. This chain links TRBV5-1 with TRBJ1-6; the match to TRBD1 covers 7 bases. This CDR3 is built from 15 residues. Germline trimming cut 2 bases from V and 8 bases from J; bases unmatched to any gene: 7. CDR1 is SGHRS and CDR2 is YFSETQ in the germline V gene.

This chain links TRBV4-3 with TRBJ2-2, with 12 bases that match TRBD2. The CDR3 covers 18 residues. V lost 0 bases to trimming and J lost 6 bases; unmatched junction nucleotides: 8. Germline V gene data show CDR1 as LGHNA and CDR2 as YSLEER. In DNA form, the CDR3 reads TGCGCCAGCAGCCAAGAGACTAGCGGGAGTGGTGAGGCCGGGGAGCTGTTTTTT. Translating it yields CASSQETSGSGEAGELFF.

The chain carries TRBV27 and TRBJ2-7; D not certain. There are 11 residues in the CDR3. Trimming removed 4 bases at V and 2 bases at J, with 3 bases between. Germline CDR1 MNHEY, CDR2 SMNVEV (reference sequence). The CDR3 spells CASSSTYEQYF. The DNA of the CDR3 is TGTGCCAGCAGTTCAACCTACGAGCAGTACTTC.

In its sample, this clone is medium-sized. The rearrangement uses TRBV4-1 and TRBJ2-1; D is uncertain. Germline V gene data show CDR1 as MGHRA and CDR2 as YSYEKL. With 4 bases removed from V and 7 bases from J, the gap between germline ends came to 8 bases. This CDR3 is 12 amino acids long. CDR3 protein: CASSPPANEQFF. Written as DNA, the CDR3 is TGCGCCAGCAGCCCCCCTGCGAATGAGCAGTTCTTC.

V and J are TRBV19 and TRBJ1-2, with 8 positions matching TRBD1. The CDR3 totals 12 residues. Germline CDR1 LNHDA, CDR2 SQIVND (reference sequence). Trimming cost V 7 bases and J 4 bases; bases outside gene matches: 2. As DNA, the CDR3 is TGTGCCAGTATAGACAGGGGCTATGGCTACACCTTC. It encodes CASIDRGYGYTF.

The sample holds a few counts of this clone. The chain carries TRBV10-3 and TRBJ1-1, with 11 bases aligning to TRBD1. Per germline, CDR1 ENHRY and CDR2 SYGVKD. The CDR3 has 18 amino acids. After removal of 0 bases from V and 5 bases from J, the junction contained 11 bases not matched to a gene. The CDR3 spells CAISESLRGQGAGTEAFF. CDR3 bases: TGTGCCATCAGTGAGTCTCTCCGAGGACAGGGGGCAGGGACTGAAGCTTTCTTT.

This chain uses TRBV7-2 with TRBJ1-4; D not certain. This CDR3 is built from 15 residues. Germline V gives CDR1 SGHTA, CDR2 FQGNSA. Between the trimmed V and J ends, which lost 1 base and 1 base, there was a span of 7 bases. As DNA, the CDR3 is TGTGCCAGCAGCTTAGAGGGAGTAACTAATGAAAAACTGTTTTTT. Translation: CASSLEGVTNEKLFF.